The T cell receptor beta chain described here comes from a study of beta chain features in type 1 diabetes. V lost 7 bases and J lost 5; bases outside the gene matches: 8. Germline lookup yields CDR1 MDHEN and CDR2 SYDVKM. This CDR3 region has 15 residues. Whole-study results and caveats: VDJ junctions from patients with type 1 diabetes contained fewer insertions and more deletions. Type 1 diabetes patients showed a moderate but significant shortening of TCRB CDR3s in all four CD4+ subsets.

The sample holds one count of this clone. No antigen is known for it. Purities in excess of 95% were seen in all sorted populations. What was sequenced were expressed TCRB transcripts, since all of the isolated RNA had been reverse transcribed. Naive, central memory and regulatory T cell samples averaged about 3.5 million reads. The data were produced by immunoSEQ multiplex PCR, yet TCRdb's version contains in-frame clones alone and is incomplete. The sample yields approximately 470,000 clones, roughly 31% seen once. The TCR sequence derives from a man aged 18 to 29 in good health. Sequencing was done on a sample of naive CD4+ T cells from blood. This sequence joins TRBV28 and TRBJ2-3, with 11 bases that match TRBD2. The CDR3 DNA is TGTGCCAGCACCATTAGCGGGAGGGGGTTAGATACGCAGTATTTT. It yields the protein CASTISGRGLDTQYF.